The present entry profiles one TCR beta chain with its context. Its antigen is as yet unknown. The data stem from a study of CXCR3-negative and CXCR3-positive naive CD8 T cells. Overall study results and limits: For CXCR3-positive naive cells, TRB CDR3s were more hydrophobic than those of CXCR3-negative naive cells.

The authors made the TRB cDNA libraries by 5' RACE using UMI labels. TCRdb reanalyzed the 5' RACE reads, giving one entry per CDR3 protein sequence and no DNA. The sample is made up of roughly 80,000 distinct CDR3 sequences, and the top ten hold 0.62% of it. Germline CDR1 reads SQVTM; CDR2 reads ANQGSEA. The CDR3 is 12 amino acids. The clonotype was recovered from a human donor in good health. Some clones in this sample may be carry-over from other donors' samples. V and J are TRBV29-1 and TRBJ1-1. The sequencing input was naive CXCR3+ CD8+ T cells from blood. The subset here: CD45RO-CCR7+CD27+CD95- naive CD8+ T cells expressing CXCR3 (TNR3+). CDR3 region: CSVGTETTEAFF.